Here is one T cell receptor (beta chain) with its context. Other DNA sequences from this sample encode an identical CDR3 as well. After removal of 2 bases from V and 5 bases from J, the junction contained 5 bases not matched to a gene. The CDR3 has 15 amino acids. Germline V CDR1 and CDR2: SQVTM, ANQGSEA. Repertoires were generated with immunoSEQ multiplex PCR, while TCRdb's copy carries only in-frame clones and drops some. The data show approximately 65,000 clones, 90% to 97% seen once. This sample was taken from a study of T cell changes during pregnancy in multiple sclerosis. The V gene is TRBV29-1, the J gene TRBJ2-2; TRBD2 matches 10 bases. This TCR was sampled from a female donor with multiple sclerosis, enrolled in a pregnancy study. Sample: CD8+ T cells from peripheral blood mononuclear cells, taken after pregnancy. The CDR3: CSVELAGVLTGELFF. The DNA of the CDR3 is TGCAGCGTTGAACTAGCGGGAGTATTAACCGGGGAGCTGTTTTTT.